This T cell receptor beta chain was obtained from a study of T cells after yellow fever vaccination (dated by TCRdb to between 2017 and 2020). Notes on the research overall: The SMART-Seq v4 Ultra Low Input RNA kit was used to prepare libraries from fractions with low cell numbers. Bulk TCR alpha and beta repertoires were sequenced longitudinally to track T-cell clones before and after primary and booster YFV17D yellow fever vaccination. Two healthy male donors made up the cohort, one aged 18 to 29 years and the other aged 30 to 39 years. Blood samples were taken at several timepoints before and after primary and secondary immunization, and bulk PBMC replicates and cell subsets were isolated. Study-level results and caveats: The secondary T-cell response was found to be weaker but faster than the primary response, with a peak reached on day 5 rather than on day 15. Most clones expanded after primary vaccination were re-detected after the booster (96% of CD4 and 80% to 90% of CD8), suggesting broad memory maintenance. A small share of clonotypes was detected in both CD4 and CD8 compartments, with the overlap likely arising from convergent recombination. Because only a couple of donors were included in the study, the extent to which the findings can be generalized is limited. Computational filtering was required because FACS-sorted repertoires could contain abundant contaminating clonotypes from the bulk population.

CDR1 and CDR2 are drawn from the germline V gene: SGHTA, FQGNSA. The CDR3 runs 14 residues from the cysteine to the phenylalanine. Solely the CDR3 DNA is kept, with 42 bases framed from the first base. V is cut by 1 base and J by 5 bases, and the space between the germline ends is 11 bases. TCRdb lists the instrument as Illumina NovaSeq 6000. TCR cDNA was made using 5'RACE template switching, a step that added a universal primer site and unique molecular identifiers. Priming of cDNA synthesis was performed from both the TCR alpha and TCR beta constant segments. Two PCR steps were used to amplify libraries, with sample barcodes and sequencing adapters being added in the second step. Sequencing of libraries was performed on Illumina HiSeq 2500 (2x100 bp) or NovaSeq (2x150 bp). Regarding the original processing steps: MIGEC handled demultiplexing of reads and collapsing into UMI consensus sequences, while MiXCR performed V(D)J alignment. Vaccine-responding clonotypes were identified with edgeR using replicate PBMC samples, with FDR below 0.01 and a log2 fold change above 5 up to day 15 being required. Each bulk clonotype was labeled CD4 or CD8 based on which sequenced repertoire, CD4 or CD8, contained the clonotype at higher abundance. TCRdb's own reprocessing of the public reads used fastp at Q25 and MiXCR and kept productive beta chains. When rows share a CDR3 protein, they turn into one entry using the most common DNA and genes. TCRdb, rather than the study authors, made the V and J calls. Within this sample are under 350,000 distinct CDR3 sequences, with roughly 4% of them counted one time only. Of the sample, 20% to 25% falls within the top ten clones.

In regard to this clonotype: This receptor's antigen is unknown. There are no base qualities to consult, and no much larger clone falls within one base.

Reading the label with the study, this specimen's treatment or condition is: live attenuated yellow fever vaccine strain. At every blood-draw timepoint, two biological replicates of bulk PBMCs were collected. PBMCs were isolated from peripheral blood using a standard Ficoll-Paque protocol. RNA was extracted with TriZol from bulk PBMCs, CD4 and CD8 fractions, and dextramer-positive and dextramer-negative fractions. The rearrangement joined TRBV7-2 to TRBJ1-1; TRBD1 is possibly the D segment (5 matching bases). The sample in question was PBMCs, obtained 5 days after the yellow fever booster vaccination. The sequence came from a man aged 18 to 30 who received the YFV17D yellow fever vaccine. For the CDR3, the sequence is CASSLGGTSTEAFF. The nucleotide sequence reads as follows: TGTGCCAGCAGCTTAGGCGGGACCTCAACTGAAGCTTTCTTT. Extended through the reference TRBV7-2 and TRBJ1-1 proteins, this CDR3 yields the full variable domain: GAGVSQSPSNKVTEKGKDVELRCDPISGHTALYWYRQSLGQGLEFLIYFQGNSAPDKSGLPSDRFSAERTGGSVSTLTIQRTQQEDSAVYLCASSLGGTSTEAFFGQGTRLTVV.